This entry lists 16 T cell receptor beta chains sequenced from one sample in a study of shared clonotypes between healthy human individuals. The protocol was immunoSEQ multiplex PCR, while the TCRdb copy is restricted to in-frame clones and leaves out a portion. The table records 1,500,000 or so clones, more than 95% of them present only once. The sample consisted of naive CD4+ T cells sorted from blood. Described subset: CD45RA+ positively selected. The receptors here all came from a man aged 25 to 45 in good health.

To note about this clone: The junction differs from germline at one of its ends, possibly a read error. The chain carries TRBV7-6 and TRBJ2-2, with 9 positions matching TRBD2. The germline V gene has CDR1 SGHVS and CDR2 FNYEAQ. This CDR3 has 16 residues. The DNA for the CDR3 is TGTGCCAGCACCTTAGGGTCTAGCGGGAATTTTGGGGAGCTGTTTTTT. This encodes CASTLGSSGNFGELFF. The variable domain in full, completed from reference TRBV7-6 and TRBJ2-2, reads GAGVSQSPRYKVTKRGQDVALRCDPISGHVSLYWYRQALGQGPEFLTYFNYEAQQDKSGLPNDRFSAERPEGSISTLTIQRTEQRDSAMYRCASTLGSSGNFGELFFGEGSRLTVL.

The chain links TRBV5-1 to TRBJ1-1, with a possible D match to TRBD1 (5 bases). CDR1 and CDR2 (germline): SGHRS, YFSETQ. CDR3 length: 15 amino acids. The V gene lost 0 bases and the J gene lost 3 bases, with 12 bases spanning the gap. CDR3 nucleotide sequence: TGCGCCAGCAGCTTGGGACTGGGACGGGACACTGAAGCTTTCTTT. Translation gives CASSLGLGRDTEAFF.

The genes are TRBV19 and TRBJ2-7; the match to TRBD1 covers 8 bases. CDR3 length: 14 residues. The V gene's germline CDR1 is LNHDA and CDR2 SQIVND (reference sequence). Trimming cost V 5 bases and J 7 bases; bases outside gene matches: 10. CDR3 DNA: TGTGCCAGTAGTCCACTTCAGGGGGCGGGAGAGCAGTACTTC. It specifies CASSPLQGAGEQYF.

The chain joins TRBV29-1 to TRBJ2-3; 7 positions match TRBD1. This CDR3 contains 17 residues. V was pared by 8 bases and J by 2 bases, with 19 bases of the junction left unmatched. Germline V gene sequence: CDR1 SQVTM, CDR2 ANQGSEA. The CDR3 loop is CSISGPGQRRTTDTQYF. The CDR3 DNA is TGCAGCATAAGTGGACCGGGACAGAGAAGAACCACAGATACGCAGTATTTT.

The J gene is TRBJ2-1, the V gene TRBV5-6; tentative D call: TRBD1 (6 bases). V gave up 0 bases and J gave up 4 bases, with 8 bases separating them. The CDR3 sequence is 14 residues long. CDR1 and CDR2 from the germline V gene are SGHDT and YYEEEE. CDR3 sequence (DNA): TGTGCCAGCAGCTTGGTGGACAGATACAATGAGCAGTTCTTC. Protein: CASSLVDRYNEQFF.

For this clone: One junction end does not reproduce the germline sequence, and a read error may be involved. In DNA form, the CDR3 reads TGCGCCAGCAGCCAAGGAAGGTATGACAGGCCGACCTTT. Protein: CASSQGRYDRPTF. This rearrangement joins TRBV4-3 to TRBJ1-1; D might be TRBD1 (6 bases). The CDR3 is 13 residues long. Germline lookup yields CDR1 LGHNA and CDR2 YSLEER.

The CDR3 sequence is CASTPRGGDYEQYF. The DNA for the CDR3 is TGTGCCAGCACCCCACGGGGGGGTGACTACGAGCAGTACTTC. The chain employs TRBV27 and TRBJ2-7; 8 nucleotides line up with TRBD2. V lost 7 bases, J lost 3 bases, and 8 bases stayed unmatched. Germline CDR1 reads MNHEY; CDR2 reads SMNVEV (reference sequence). The CDR3 spans 14 residues.

The chain couples TRBV29-1 to TRBJ2-1; no definite D call. CDR3 size: 13 residues. CDR1 is SQVTM and CDR2 is ANQGSEA in the germline V gene. The V gene lost 7 bases and the J gene lost 3 bases, with 13 bases spanning the gap. CDR3 residues: CSATLWSYNEQFF. The CDR3 nucleotides read TGCAGCGCCACCCTATGGAGCTACAATGAGCAGTTCTTC.

The chain has TRBV5-1 and TRBJ2-7; 7 nucleotides align to TRBD2. V lost 0 bases to trimming and J lost 3 bases; unmatched junction nucleotides: 3. This CDR3 has 14 amino acids. Germline V gene data show CDR1 as SGHRS and CDR2 as YFSETQ. The CDR3: CASSLVAGVYEQYF. CDR3 in DNA: TGCGCCAGCAGCTTGGTTGCGGGAGTCTACGAGCAGTACTTC.

The chain is built from TRBV6-1 and TRBJ1-1; D unresolved. Germline CDR1 MNHNS, CDR2 SASEGT. This CDR3 has 13 amino acids. Trimming shortened V by 4 bases and J by 7 bases, and 13 bases separated the two germline ends. The CDR3 loop reads CASSVSGLIEAFF. For the CDR3, the DNA is TGTGCCAGCAGTGTATCAGGACTGATTGAAGCTTTCTTT.

This chain joins TRBV4-3 and TRBJ1-5, with D hard to call. The V and J ends lost 0 bases and 4 bases respectively, with 13 bases between them. The CDR3 length is 16 residues. CDR1 and CDR2 (germline): LGHNA, YSLEER. The CDR3, as DNA: TGCGCCAGCAGCCAAGAGAGAGGTGGTCCTAATCAGCCCCAGCATTTT. Protein: CASSQERGGPNQPQHF.

This clone has only one observation. This sequence joins TRBV28 and TRBJ2-5, with 7 bases matching TRBD2. The ends lost 1 base at V and 3 bases at J; junction bases unmatched: 8. Germline CDR1 is MDHEN and CDR2 is SYDVKM. CDR3 length equals 16 residues. CDR3 amino acids: CASSLSLAAGEETQYF. DNA of the CDR3: TGTGCCAGCAGTTTATCTCTTGCGGCGGGAGAAGAGACCCAGTACTTC.

This clone was counted a single time. This sample also contains other DNA sequences that code for the same CDR3. The CDR3: CASSLSTDTQYF. CDR3 nucleotide sequence: TGTGCCAGCAGCTTGAGCACAGATACGCAGTATTTT. This chain links TRBV7-9 with TRBJ2-3; D is unresolved. V lost 3 bases and J lost 0, with 1 base in between. Germline CDR1 and CDR2: SEHNR and FQNEAQ (reference sequence). The CDR3 sequence is 12 residues long. The variable domain in full, completed from reference TRBV7-9 and TRBJ2-3, reads DTGVSQNPRHKITKRGQNVTFRCDPISEHNRLYWYRQTLGQGPEFLTYFQNEAQLEKSRLLSDRFSAERPKGSFSTLEIQRTEQGDSAMYLCASSLSTDTQYFGPGTRLTVL.

This rearrangement joins TRBV28 to TRBJ2-5; TRBD2 agrees at 8 bases. V lost 8 bases, J lost 4 bases, and 18 bases stayed unmatched. The germline V gene has CDR1 MDHEN and CDR2 SYDVKM. There are 17 residues in the CDR3. The CDR3 loop is CASDGSGSFRRRETQYF. CDR3 sequence (DNA): TGTGCCAGCGACGGGAGCGGGAGTTTCCGTAGGAGAGAGACCCAGTACTTC.

The V call is TRBV5-4, the J call TRBJ1-3; TRBD1 is a possible D gene (5 bases). In germline, CDR1 is SGHNT, CDR2 YYREEE (reference sequence). The CDR3 sequence is 17 residues long. With 3 bases removed from V and 0 bases from J, the gap between germline ends came to 16 bases. This CDR3 reads CASSSPPGKSSGNTIYF. The CDR3 region has the DNA TGTGCCAGCAGCTCTCCTCCAGGGAAAAGCTCTGGAAACACCATATATTTT.

This clone was counted once. The chain links TRBV15 to TRBJ1-5; D is uncertain. Germline V gene lookup returns CDR1 LNHNV and CDR2 YYDKDF (reference sequence). The CDR3 has 15 residues. V was clipped by 1 base and J by 4 bases, with 11 bases between them. The CDR3 reads CATSRAGDFNQPQHF. The CDR3 nucleotides are TGTGCCACCAGCAGAGCGGGAGACTTTAATCAGCCCCAGCATTTT.